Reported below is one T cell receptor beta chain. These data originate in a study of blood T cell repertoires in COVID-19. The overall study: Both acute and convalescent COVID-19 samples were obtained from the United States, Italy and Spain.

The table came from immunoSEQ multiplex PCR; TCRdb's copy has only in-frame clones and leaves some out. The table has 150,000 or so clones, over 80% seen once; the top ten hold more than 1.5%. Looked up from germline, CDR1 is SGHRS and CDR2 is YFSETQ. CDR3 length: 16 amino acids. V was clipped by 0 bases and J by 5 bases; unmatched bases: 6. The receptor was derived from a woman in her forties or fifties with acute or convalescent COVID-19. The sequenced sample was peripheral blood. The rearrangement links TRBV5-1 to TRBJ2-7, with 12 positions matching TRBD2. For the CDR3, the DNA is TGCGCCAGCAGCTTGGTTGGACTAGCGGGGATTAACGAGCAGTACTTC. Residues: CASSLVGLAGINEQYF.